The following is a TCR beta chain sequence with its context. This sample stems from a study of T cell changes during pregnancy in multiple sclerosis. J was trimmed by 6 bases and V by 7 bases; bases with no gene match: 4. Germline V gene data show CDR1 as MNHEY and CDR2 as SVGAGI. This CDR3 has 12 amino acids. TCRdb's table, derived via immunoSEQ multiplex PCR, lists solely in-frame clones and lacks some. Among approximately 69,000 clones listed, over 85% were seen once. The sample consisted of peripheral blood, taken in the second trimester of pregnancy. The chain couples TRBV6-5 to TRBJ2-5; 8 bases line up with TRBD2. The clonotype originates from a female donor in good health, enrolled as a control in a pregnancy study. Here the CDR3 reads CASMGGGKTQYF. CDR3 in DNA: TGTGCCAGCATGGGCGGGGGGAAGACCCAGTACTTC.